This T cell receptor (beta chain) was obtained from a study of cytomegalovirus exposure and HLA in healthy donors. Study-wide findings and caveats: Productive status was seen about 90% or about 30% of the time for most TCR beta V segments in an earlier analysis.

With respect to this clone: Its antigen is as yet unknown.

The PCR employed 60 Vbeta primers together with 13 Jbeta primers. TCRdb's table, derived via immunoSEQ multiplex PCR, lists solely in-frame clones and lacks some. The sample consists of 150,000 to 200,000 clones, under 80% of them appearing once. This clonotype was obtained from a man aged 35-49 years in good health and CMV-seronegative. Sequenced sample: PBMCs.

CDR3 residues: CASSTNAGTGDNYGYTF. The CDR3 region has the DNA TGTGCCAGCTCAACCAACGCCGGGACAGGGGATAACTATGGCTACACCTTC. The chain employs TRBV18 and TRBJ1-2, with 10 bases identical to TRBD1. V lost 5 bases to trimming and J lost 1 base; unmatched junction nucleotides: 10. This CDR3 has 17 amino acids. Looked up from germline, CDR1 is KGHSH and CDR2 is LQKENI.